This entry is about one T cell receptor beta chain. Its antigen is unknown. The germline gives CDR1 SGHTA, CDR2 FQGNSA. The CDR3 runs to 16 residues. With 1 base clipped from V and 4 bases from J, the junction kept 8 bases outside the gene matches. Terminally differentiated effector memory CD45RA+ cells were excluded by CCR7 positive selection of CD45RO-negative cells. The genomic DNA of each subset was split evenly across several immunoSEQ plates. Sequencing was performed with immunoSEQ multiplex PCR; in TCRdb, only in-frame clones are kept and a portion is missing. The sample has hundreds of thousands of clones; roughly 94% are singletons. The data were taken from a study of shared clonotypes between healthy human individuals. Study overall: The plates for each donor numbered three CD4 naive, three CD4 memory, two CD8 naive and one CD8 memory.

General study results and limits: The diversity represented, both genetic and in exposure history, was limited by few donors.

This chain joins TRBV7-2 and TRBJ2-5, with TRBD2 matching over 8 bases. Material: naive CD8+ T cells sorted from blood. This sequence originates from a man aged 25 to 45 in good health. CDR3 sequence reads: CASSLVKRESGETQYF. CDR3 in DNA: TGTGCCAGCAGCTTAGTTAAGCGGGAGTCGGGAGAGACCCAGTACTTC.